This TCR beta chain came from a study of T cell responses to AZD1222 COVID-19 vaccine (TCRdb year 2021). For context, the study as a whole: TCR sequencing covered some 250 trial participants: roughly 200 given two doses of AZD1222 and 26 given two doses of MenACWY control vaccine. Trial participants were enrolled by age into 18-55, 56-69 and 70-plus year subgroups, with about 150, 28 and 57 TCR-sequenced participants respectively.

Reading the label with the study, this specimen's time point is: about 28 days (+/-7) after the second vaccine dose. AZD1222 recipients given second doses at about 4 weeks or at about 12 weeks were pooled, since spike-specific TCR depth and breadth were not found to differ between the two schedules. Vaccinee samples were obtained from the UK trials COV001 and COV002, which included a single-blind randomized controlled phase 2/3 trial of AZD1222 (ChAdOx1 nCoV-19) in healthy adults. Trial participant PBMC samples were collected at day 0 and day 28 after the second dose for TCRbeta chain sequencing. As encoded in the germline V gene, CDR1 is SQVTM while CDR2 is ANQGSEA. The CDR3 runs 13 amino acids, cysteine and phenylalanine included. Only the CDR3 DNA stays, 39 bases, in frame from base 1. The junction shows trimming of 7 bases on V and 4 bases on J, plus 14 bases between the germline ends. Note on this clone: Its recognized antigen is unknown. No clone much larger than this one lies a single base away; base qualities are absent.

The CDR3 regions of human TCRbeta chains were analyzed by immunosequencing. Turning to the authors' computational methods: TCRs in the repertoires were compared against a reference library of SARS-CoV-2-specific TCRs that had been generated with the MIRA antigen-specificity platform. Breadth meant the fraction of unique TCRs that were SARS-CoV-2-associated, whereas depth meant the fraction of total T cells that were SARS-CoV-2-associated. Using the MIRA data, every spike-specific TCR was mapped to the spike region that the TCR reacted to and assigned to either a CD4 or a CD8 class. Log10-transformed breadth and depth values were compared by one-way ANOVA with Sidak's multiple comparisons tests. TCRdb re-hosts the immuneACCESS table, in-frame sequences only. Its copies lack some clones; in the studies checked, an unresolved V gene accounts for under half of them, and the cause for the rest is not known. Clone size and V and J calls were adopted from that table, with D and trimming inferred from the DNA. Recorded for this sample are about 83,000 clones; 75% to 95% of them occurred a single time. The ten largest clonotypes hold about 29% of the sample.

Findings and caveats that apply to the study as a whole: Vaccine-associated CD4 TCRs spanned the whole spike protein, with dominant responses in regions 160-218 and 743-854. Reportedly, close to half of the unique spike-specific TCRs recognized epitopes lying outside the regions that are mutated in the B.1.351 and B.1.1.7 variants. The 56-69-year group was small, and its depth increase did not reach significance, likely because of low power. Conclusions about previously exposed vaccinees are limited because only a handful of AZD1222 recipients were SARS-CoV-2 seropositive at baseline. Most participants were white British and females outnumbered males, and the authors suggested that clonal diversity may have been underestimated. After two AZD1222 doses, both the breadth and the depth of spike-specific TCRs were significantly higher than at day 0 and than in MenACWY recipients. No day 14 peak-response samples were available, so repertoires were characterized only after the peak T cell response.

The starting material was peripheral blood, obtained 28 days after the second AZD1222 dose. Here the chain combines TRBV29-1 and TRBJ2-1; tentative D gene TRBD2, with 6 bases matching. The TCR originated in an adult who received the AZD1222 COVID-19 vaccine. The nucleotides are TGCAGCGAAGGAGTTCGGGGGTACAATGAGCAGTTCTTC. Translated, this gives CSEGVRGYNEQFF.